The 11 T cell receptor beta chains below all came from one sample that was sequenced in a study of cytomegalovirus exposure and HLA in healthy donors. In the PCR, 60 Vbeta and 13 Jbeta primers were used. Clones were sequenced by immunoSEQ multiplex PCR, and TCRdb holds only the in-frame ones, with some missing. Listed are fewer than 150,000 clones; 2% to 3% falls within the top ten. Material for sequencing was PBMCs. The receptors shown here come from a man aged 35-49 years in good health and CMV-seronegative.

The J gene is TRBJ2-5, the V gene TRBV29-1; 7 positions match TRBD2. With 8 bases clipped from V and 4 bases from J, the junction kept 7 bases outside the gene matches. This CDR3 has 12 residues. Germline CDR1 reads SQVTM; CDR2 reads ANQGSEA. The CDR3 region has the DNA TGCAGCCTGGGGGGGATCGGAGAGACCCAGTACTTC. Its translation: CSLGGIGETQYF. The full variable domain, its missing parts supplied by reference TRBV29-1 and TRBJ2-5, is SAVISQKPSRDICQRGTSLTIQCQVDSQVTMMFWYRQQPGQSLTLIATANQGSEATYESGFVIDKFPISRPNLTFSTLTVSNMSPEDSSIYLCSLGGIGETQYFGPGTRLLVL.

The rearrangement joins TRBV27 to TRBJ2-3, with 8 bases identical to TRBD2. Germline V gene sequence: CDR1 MNHEY, CDR2 SMNVEV (reference sequence). Germline trimming cut 6 bases from V and 5 bases from J; bases unmatched to any gene: 7. This CDR3 is 14 amino acids long. The CDR3 reads CASSPGLGGDTQYF. The CDR3 DNA is TGTGCCAGCAGCCCGGGACTAGGTGGAGATACGCAGTATTTT.

The rearrangement links TRBV7-2 to TRBJ1-1, with D unresolved. V dropped 5 bases and J dropped 2 bases, with 12 bases sitting between them. This CDR3 comprises 14 residues. The V gene's germline CDR1 is SGHTA and CDR2 FQGNSA. CDR3 protein: CASSPHQINTEAFF. The DNA of the CDR3 is TGTGCCAGCAGCCCCCACCAGATAAACACTGAAGCTTTCTTT. The variable domain in full, with the rest retrieved from reference TRBV7-2 and TRBJ1-1, is GAGVSQSPSNKVTEKGKDVELRCDPISGHTALYWYRQSLGQGLEFLIYFQGNSAPDKSGLPSDRFSAERTGGSVSTLTIQRTQQEDSAVYLCASSPHQINTEAFFGQGTRLTVV.

The chain links TRBV2 to TRBJ1-4, with 8 bases matching TRBD1. J was trimmed by 6 bases and V by 5 bases; bases with no gene match: 5. The CDR3 is made up of 14 amino acids. Germline CDR1 reads SNHLY; CDR2 reads FYNNEI. CDR3 bases: TGTGCCAGCAGTACCGACAGGGGTGATGAAAAACTGTTTTTT. Protein sequence: CASSTDRGDEKLFF.

The chain recombines TRBV5-4 with TRBJ1-1; D is ambiguous. This CDR3 is built from 12 residues. With 0 bases removed from V and 9 bases from J, the gap between germline ends came to 9 bases. Germline V CDR1 and CDR2: SGHNT, YYREEE (reference sequence). CDR3 DNA: TGTGCCAGCAGCTTGGCCGGAGGGAAAGCTTTCTTT. This codes for CASSLAGGKAFF.

The gene calls are TRBV10-2 and TRBJ1-4; a possible D gene is TRBD1 (5 bases). Trimming removed 5 bases from V and 5 bases from J, with 18 bases in between. CDR1 and CDR2 (germline): WSHSY, SAAADI. CDR3 size: 16 residues. In DNA form, the CDR3 reads TGCGCCAGCAGTCTCGGACCGGGACTCTTAAATGAAAAACTGTTTTTT. It yields the protein CASSLGPGLLNEKLFF.

The genes are TRBV5-1 and TRBJ2-5; 10 bases line up with TRBD1. V lost 4 bases and J lost 5; bases outside the gene matches: 8. Germline V lookup: CDR1 SGHRS, CDR2 YFSETQ. The CDR3 has 15 amino acids. The CDR3 nucleotides are TGCGCCAGCAGCCCGGGAGGGGGACAGGGGGAGACCCAGTACTTC. Protein: CASSPGGGQGETQYF.

The rearrangement joins TRBV5-1 to TRBJ2-3; TRBD2 matches at 8 bases. The trim removed 4 bases at V and 3 bases at J, leaving 10 bases unmatched. CDR1 and CDR2 (germline): SGHRS, YFSETQ. The CDR3 runs to 16 residues. The CDR3 bases are TGCGCCAGCAGCGGCGGGGGGCGCGTTGGGACAGATACGCAGTATTTT. This translates into CASSGGGRVGTDTQYF.

This chain joins TRBV5-5 and TRBJ2-5, with 7 bases lining up with TRBD1. This CDR3 is built from 14 residues. The germline V gene has CDR1 SGHKS and CDR2 YYEKEE (reference sequence). The V segment lost 4 bases and the J segment 2 bases; nucleotides outside the gene matches: 5. CDR3 protein: CASSPGTAQETQYF. Written as DNA, the CDR3 is TGTGCCAGCAGCCCCGGGACAGCTCAAGAGACCCAGTACTTC.

CDR3 in amino acids: CASSFAGTANTGELFF. CDR3 DNA sequence: TGTGCCAGCAGCTTTGCCGGGACAGCGAACACCGGGGAGCTGTTTTTT. The J gene is TRBJ2-2, the V gene TRBV7-7; 7 nucleotides align to TRBD1. The germline CDR1 and CDR2 sequences are SSHAT and FNYEAQ (reference sequence). Trimming removed 3 bases from V and 0 bases from J; junction bases left unmatched: 4. This CDR3 has 16 residues.

The V gene is TRBV5-8, the J gene TRBJ1-2; D might be TRBD1 (6 bases). This CDR3 is 15 amino acids long. Trimming left V 0 bases short and J 4 bases short, with 13 bases between. Germline CDR1 and CDR2: SGHTS and YDEGEE. DNA for the CDR3: TGTGCCAGCAGCTTGGACAGGGCCCGCTCCTATGGCTACACCTTC. Protein product: CASSLDRARSYGYTF.